The 22 T cell receptor beta chains in this list originate from one sample, sequenced in a study of T-cell memory formation after mild COVID-19. MiXCR, run by TCRdb on the 5' RACE reads, gives a single entry per CDR3 protein. This table has some 300,000 distinct CDR3 sequences, 20% appearing once. The sample taken for sequencing was PBMCs or a T cell subset sorted from them (not recorded which). These receptors all stem from a man aged 18-30 years who had mild COVID-19 (a few samples of this study predate the infection). Cell type and time point are not known.

This clonotype was detected only a few times. The chain employs TRBV6-2 or TRBV6-3 and TRBJ2-7, with 10 bases matching TRBD1. With 8 bases clipped from V and 4 bases from J, the junction kept 14 bases outside the gene matches. CDR1 MNHEY and CDR2 SVGEGT come from the germline V gene. The CDR3 is 16 amino acids. The chain's CDR3 is CASSRKAGTGDYEQYV. The CDR3 DNA reads TGTGCCAGCTCCCGTAAGGCGGGGACAGGGGATTACGAGCAGTACGTC.

The rearrangement uses TRBV29-1 and TRBJ2-2; D is perhaps TRBD1 (6 bases). The ends were cut back, 6 bases at V and 4 bases at J, with 12 bases in the middle. Germline V gene data show CDR1 as SQVTM and CDR2 as ANQGSEA. This CDR3 has 13 amino acids. The CDR3 region has the DNA TGCAGCGTACGCAGGGACATCACCGGGGAGCTGTTTTTT. Translated: CSVRRDITGELFF.

The V and J genes are TRBV6-6 and TRBJ2-1; 9 bases are a match to TRBD1. Trimming cost V 0 bases and J 6 bases; bases outside gene matches: 12. This CDR3 comprises 18 residues. The germline V gene encodes CDR1 MNHNY and CDR2 SVGAGI (reference sequence). In nucleotides, the CDR3 is TGTGCCAGCAGTTACTCGAGGGACGCCACAGGGGGCTTCAATGAGCAGTTCTTC. Translated, it gives CASSYSRDATGGFNEQFF.

V is TRBV4-1 and J is TRBJ2-5, with TRBD2 matching 7 bases. The CDR3 has 16 amino acids. V was pared by 3 bases and J by 1 base, with 8 bases of the junction left unmatched. Germline V gene data show CDR1 as MGHRA and CDR2 as YSYEKL. Here the CDR3 reads CASSHPAGDLQETQYF. CDR3 nucleotides: TGCGCCAGCAGCCACCCGGCGGGGGACCTCCAAGAGACCCAGTACTTC.

The V and J genes are TRBV5-1 and TRBJ2-6; TRBD2 aligns across 12 bases. Germline V gene sequence: CDR1 SGHRS, CDR2 YFSETQ. CDR3 length: 19 amino acids. V dropped 3 bases and J dropped 0; count of bases not matched to a gene: 7. CDR3 in DNA: TGCGCCAGCAGCTCTAGGCTAGCGGGGGGGACCTCTGGGGCCAACGTCCTGACTTTC. It specifies CASSSRLAGGTSGANVLTF.

The chain employs TRBV20-1 and TRBJ2-7; no clear D. This CDR3 has 15 amino acids. Germline CDR1 is DFQATT and CDR2 is SNEGSKA (reference sequence). V was clipped by 0 bases and J by 1 base, with 13 bases between them. In DNA, the CDR3 is TGCAGTGCTAGAGATCCTAAGGTAGGGTCCTACGAGCAGTACGTC. As protein: CSARDPKVGSYEQYV.

This clonotype occurred a few times. V usage is TRBV6-1 and J usage is TRBJ2-2; the D is unclear. This CDR3 is built from 13 residues. V was cut by 5 bases and J by 3 bases, with 7 bases left in between. In germline, CDR1 is MNHNS, CDR2 SASEGT. CDR3 amino acids: CASSTPYTGELFF. The CDR3 DNA reads TGTGCCAGCAGTACCCCTTACACCGGGGAGCTGTTTTTT.

This clonotype was detected ten times or more. The V gene is TRBV5-1, the J gene TRBJ2-3; TRBD1 is a possible D gene (6 bases). The CDR3 has 15 amino acids. Germline-derived CDR1 and CDR2 are SGHRS and YFSETQ. V was shortened by 4 bases and J by 0 bases, with 12 bases between the two germline ends. Here the CDR3 DNA reads TGCGCCAGCAGCGAGGGACAATTAAGCACAGATACGCAGTATTTT. Translating it yields CASSEGQLSTDTQYF.

The chain joins TRBV20-1 to TRBJ1-1, with a tentative D call TRBD1 (5 bases). Germline V gene data show CDR1 as DFQATT and CDR2 as SNEGSKA (reference sequence). The CDR3 length is 15 residues. Trimming removed 3 bases from V and 0 bases from J, with 14 bases in between. CDR3 region: CSASPRGGMNTEAFF. CDR3 nucleotide sequence: TGCAGTGCTAGTCCCCGGGGCGGGATGAACACTGAAGCTTTCTTT.

The V and J genes are TRBV5-6 and TRBJ1-1; D gene uncertain. Trimming cost V 1 base and J 8 bases, with 12 bases left between them. The CDR3 runs to 13 residues. Germline CDR1 reads SGHDT; CDR2 reads YYEEEE. In DNA, the CDR3 is TGTGCCAGCAGCTTGCATCGGGCGAGGGAAGCTTTCTTT. This encodes CASSLHRAREAFF.

This clonotype was seen only a few times. V and J are TRBV15 and TRBJ2-5; D may be TRBD2 (6 bases). From germline, CDR1 is LNHNV and CDR2 YYDKDF (reference sequence). The V end lost 0 bases, the J end lost 5 bases, and 16 bases lay between the germline ends. The CDR3 loop spans 16 amino acids. The CDR3 sequence is CATSREYVGGAETQYF. CDR3 in DNA: TGTGCCACCAGCAGAGAATACGTCGGCGGGGCGGAGACCCAGTACTTC.

This chain connects TRBV3-1 to TRBJ1-1; 7 bases are shared with TRBD1. The J segment lost 4 bases and the V segment lost 1 base, leaving 12 bases of the junction unmatched. The CDR3 is made up of 17 amino acids. The germline CDR1 and CDR2 sequences are LGHDT and YNNKEL (reference sequence). CDR3 nucleotides: TGTGCCAGCAGCCAAGTGACAGGGTCGTTGGTCGGCACTGAAGCTTTCTTT. Encoded protein: CASSQVTGSLVGTEAFF.

The V gene is TRBV6-4, the J gene TRBJ2-1; D unresolved. Germline-derived CDR1 and CDR2 are MRHNA and SNTAGT. With 2 bases removed from V and 13 bases from J, the gap between germline ends came to 12 bases. This CDR3 has 12 amino acids. CDR3 DNA sequence: TGTGCCAGCAGTGACGGTGAGGTACAACAGTTCTTC. Protein sequence: CASSDGEVQQFF.

The J gene is TRBJ1-2, the V gene TRBV4-3, with D perhaps TRBD1 (5 bases). This CDR3 is 14 amino acids long. The ends were cut back, 1 base at V and 4 bases at J, with 10 bases in the middle. Germline V lookup: CDR1 LGHNA, CDR2 YSLEER. CDR3 coding DNA: TGCGCCAGCAGCCAAGCTCTCCAGGGCTATGGCTACACCTTC. Translating gives CASSQALQGYGYTF.

At least ten counts were recorded for this clonotype. The V and J genes are TRBV7-9 and TRBJ2-1; D unresolved. V was shortened by 7 bases and J by 5 bases, with 18 bases between the two germline ends. CDR3 length: 15 amino acids. Germline CDR1 reads SEHNR; CDR2 reads FQNEAQ (reference sequence). Written as DNA, the CDR3 is TGTGCCAGCACCGTCTTACTTCCTGCAAACAATGAGCAGTTCTTC. Translated, it gives CASTVLLPANNEQFF.

In this sample, this clonotype turned up a few times. V is TRBV6-5 and J is TRBJ1-2; possible D gene TRBD1, 6 bases. Trimming took 6 bases from V and 4 from J, leaving 21 bases between them. CDR3 length: 16 amino acids. From germline, CDR1 is MNHEY and CDR2 SVGAGI. The CDR3 region is CASSLGGQTGVYGYTF. DNA of the CDR3: TGTGCCAGCAGCCTGGGGGGGCAAACCGGGGTCTATGGCTACACCTTC.

This chain joins TRBV30 and TRBJ1-2; D is undetermined. Trimming stripped 4 bases from V and 6 bases from J, with 24 bases between. Germline CDR1 reads GTSNPN; CDR2 reads SVGIG (reference sequence). The CDR3 length is 16 residues. The CDR3 DNA reads as TGTGCCTGGATTCCTAGACGGGGTCTGAAGACGCATGGCTACACCTTC. Protein: CAWIPRRGLKTHGYTF. The complete variable domain, with remaining parts taken from reference TRBV30 and TRBJ1-2, reads SQTIHQWPATLVQPVGSPLSLECTVEGTSNPNLYWYRQAAGRGLQLLFYSVGIGQISSEVPQNLSASRPQDRQFILSSKKLLLSDSGFYLCAWIPRRGLKTHGYTFGSGTRLTVV.

This clonotype was observed a few times. The CDR3 DNA follows: TGTGCCAGCAGCTTTGGCTACTACGAGCAGTACTTC. Translation: CASSFGYYEQYF. The rearrangement uses TRBV7-2 and TRBJ2-7; D not certain. Germline V CDR1 and CDR2: SGHTA, FQGNSA. The CDR3 runs to 12 residues. The germline V and J ends were trimmed by 3 bases and 3 bases, with 6 bases remaining between them.

This clonotype was observed a handful of times. The chain has TRBV7-9 and TRBJ1-1, with 7 bases that match TRBD1. CDR1 SEHNR and CDR2 FQNEAQ come from the germline V gene (reference sequence). The V and J ends lost 8 bases and 4 bases, in that order; junction bases with no gene match: 13. The CDR3 spans 15 residues. The CDR3 loop reads CASHRQGSISTEAFF. The DNA for the CDR3 is TGTGCCAGCCATCGACAGGGAAGTATCAGCACTGAAGCTTTCTTT.

This rearrangement joins TRBV12-5 to TRBJ2-3, with 7 positions matching TRBD1. CDR3 size: 14 residues. The V segment lost 5 bases and the J segment 2 bases; nucleotides outside the gene matches: 4. Per the germline V gene, CDR1 is LGHNT and CDR2 is FRNRAP. This chain's CDR3 is CASGQQGNTDTQYF. CDR3 DNA: TGTGCTAGTGGTCAACAGGGGAACACAGATACGCAGTATTTT.

This clonotype was seen at least ten times. The V gene is TRBV29-1, the J gene TRBJ2-2; either TRBD1 or TRBD2 may supply D (5 bases each). The V end was cut by 4 bases, the J end by 0 bases, with 6 bases between. CDR1 SQVTM and CDR2 ANQGSEA come from the germline V gene. The CDR3 has 13 amino acids. The CDR3, as DNA: TGCAGCGTTGGGGACCCGAACACCGGGGAGCTGTTTTTT. It is translated as CSVGDPNTGELFF.

The chain couples TRBV4-2 to TRBJ2-2, with 9 positions matching TRBD1. Trimming cost V 1 base and J 4 bases; bases outside gene matches: 7. Germline CDR1 reads LGHNA; CDR2 reads YNFKEQ. The length of the CDR3 is 17 residues. The CDR3 protein is CASSQGTRTGVTGELFF. The DNA for the CDR3 is TGTGCCAGCAGCCAAGGTACCAGGACAGGGGTCACCGGGGAGCTGTTTTTT.